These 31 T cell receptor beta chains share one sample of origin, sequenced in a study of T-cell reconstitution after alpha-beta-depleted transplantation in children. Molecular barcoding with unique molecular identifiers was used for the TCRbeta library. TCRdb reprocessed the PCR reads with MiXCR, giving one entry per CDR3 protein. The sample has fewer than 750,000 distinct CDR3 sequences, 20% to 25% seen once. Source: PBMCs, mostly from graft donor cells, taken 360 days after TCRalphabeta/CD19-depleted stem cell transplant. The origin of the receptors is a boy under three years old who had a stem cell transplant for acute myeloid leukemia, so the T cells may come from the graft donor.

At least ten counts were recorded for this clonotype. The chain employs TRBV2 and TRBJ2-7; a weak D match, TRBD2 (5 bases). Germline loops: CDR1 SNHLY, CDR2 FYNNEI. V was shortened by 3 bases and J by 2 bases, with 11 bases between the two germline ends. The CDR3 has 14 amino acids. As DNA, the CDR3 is TGTGCCAGCAGTGAGAGGGCGCTGACCTACGAGCAGTACTTC. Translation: CASSERALTYEQYF.

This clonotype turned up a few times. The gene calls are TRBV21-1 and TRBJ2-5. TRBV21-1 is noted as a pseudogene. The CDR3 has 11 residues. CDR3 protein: CASSKEETQYF. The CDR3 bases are TGTGCCAGCAGCAAAGAAGAGACCCAGTACTTC.

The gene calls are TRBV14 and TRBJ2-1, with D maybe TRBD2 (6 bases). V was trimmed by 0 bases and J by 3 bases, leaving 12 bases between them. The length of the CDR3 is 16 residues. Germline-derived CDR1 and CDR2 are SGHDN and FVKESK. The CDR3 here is CASSQDAGPDYNEQFF. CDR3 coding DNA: TGTGCCAGCAGCCAAGATGCGGGGCCCGACTACAATGAGCAGTTCTTC.

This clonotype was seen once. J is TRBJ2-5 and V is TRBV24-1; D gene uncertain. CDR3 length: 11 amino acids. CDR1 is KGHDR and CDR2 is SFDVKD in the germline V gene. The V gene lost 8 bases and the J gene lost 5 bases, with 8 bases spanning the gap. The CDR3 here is CATKEVETQYF. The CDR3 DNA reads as TGTGCCACCAAAGAGGTCGAGACCCAGTACTTC.

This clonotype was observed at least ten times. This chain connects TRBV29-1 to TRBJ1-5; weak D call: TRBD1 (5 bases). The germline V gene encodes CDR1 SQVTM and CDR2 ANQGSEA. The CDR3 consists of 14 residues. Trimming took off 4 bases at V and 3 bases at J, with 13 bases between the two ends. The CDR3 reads CSVGSGTSNQPQHF. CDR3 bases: TGCAGCGTTGGTTCAGGGACCTCCAATCAGCCCCAGCATTTT.

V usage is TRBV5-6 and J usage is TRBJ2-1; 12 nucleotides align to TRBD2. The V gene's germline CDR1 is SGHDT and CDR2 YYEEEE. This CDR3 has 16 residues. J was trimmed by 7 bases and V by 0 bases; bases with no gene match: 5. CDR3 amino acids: CASSLGTSGGTNEQFF. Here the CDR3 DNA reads TGTGCCAGCAGCTTGGGAACTAGCGGGGGGACAAATGAGCAGTTCTTC.

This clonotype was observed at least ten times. CDR3 coding DNA: TGCAGCGTTGAAGATCGGAAACAGACTGAAGCTTTCTTT. Translated, it gives CSVEDRKQTEAFF. V gene TRBV29-1 combines with J gene TRBJ1-1; D gene unclear. The CDR3 sequence is 13 residues long. Germline CDR1 and CDR2: SQVTM and ANQGSEA. Trimming shortened V by 0 bases and J by 5 bases, and 10 bases separated the two germline ends.

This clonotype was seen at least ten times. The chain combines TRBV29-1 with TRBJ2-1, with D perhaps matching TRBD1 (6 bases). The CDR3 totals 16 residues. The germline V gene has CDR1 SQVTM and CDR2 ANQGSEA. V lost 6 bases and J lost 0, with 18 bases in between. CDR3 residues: CSVALRTATSYNEQFF. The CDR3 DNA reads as TGCAGCGTGGCCCTTAGGACAGCCACCTCCTACAATGAGCAGTTCTTC.

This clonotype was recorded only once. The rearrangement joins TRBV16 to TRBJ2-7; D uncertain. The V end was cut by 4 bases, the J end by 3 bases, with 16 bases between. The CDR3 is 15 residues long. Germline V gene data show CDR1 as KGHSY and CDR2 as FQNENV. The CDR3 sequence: CASSRNRGSYYEQYV. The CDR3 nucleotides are TGTGCCAGCAGCCGTAATCGAGGCAGTTACTACGAGCAGTACGTC.

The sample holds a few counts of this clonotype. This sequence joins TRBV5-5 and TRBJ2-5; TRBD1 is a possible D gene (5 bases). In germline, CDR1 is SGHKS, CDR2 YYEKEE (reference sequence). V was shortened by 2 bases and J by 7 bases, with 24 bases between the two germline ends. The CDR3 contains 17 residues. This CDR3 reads CASSLVVPNRTPGTQYF. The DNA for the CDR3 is TGTGCCAGCAGCTTAGTTGTCCCCAACAGGACCCCAGGGACCCAGTACTTC. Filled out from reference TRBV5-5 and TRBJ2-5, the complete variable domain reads DAGVTQSPTHLIKTRGQQVTLRCSPISGHKSVSWYQQVLGQGPQFIFQYYEKEERGRGNFPDRFSARQFPNYSSELNVNALLLGDSALYLCASSLVVPNRTPGTQYFGPGTRLLVL.

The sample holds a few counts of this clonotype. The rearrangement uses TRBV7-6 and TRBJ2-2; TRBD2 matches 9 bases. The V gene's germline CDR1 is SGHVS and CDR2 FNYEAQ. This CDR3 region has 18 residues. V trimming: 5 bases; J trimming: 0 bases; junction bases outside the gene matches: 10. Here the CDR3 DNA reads TGTGCCAGCAGCCAACGCTTAGCGGGGGCGACGAACACCGGGGAGCTGTTTTTT. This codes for CASSQRLAGATNTGELFF.

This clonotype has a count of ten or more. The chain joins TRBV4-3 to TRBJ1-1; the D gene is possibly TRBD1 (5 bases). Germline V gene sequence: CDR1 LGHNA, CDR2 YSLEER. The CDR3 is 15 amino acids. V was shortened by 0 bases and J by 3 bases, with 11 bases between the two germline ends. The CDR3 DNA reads TGCGCCAGCAGCCAAGAGGCAGGGATCTACACTGAAGCTTTCTTT. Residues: CASSQEAGIYTEAFF.

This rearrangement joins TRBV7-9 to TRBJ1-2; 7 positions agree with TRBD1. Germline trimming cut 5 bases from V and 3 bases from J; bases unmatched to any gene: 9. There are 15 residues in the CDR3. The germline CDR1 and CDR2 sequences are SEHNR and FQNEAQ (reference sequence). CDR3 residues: CASSPRTGVHYGYTF. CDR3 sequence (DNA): TGTGCCAGCAGCCCCCGGACAGGAGTACACTATGGCTACACCTTC.

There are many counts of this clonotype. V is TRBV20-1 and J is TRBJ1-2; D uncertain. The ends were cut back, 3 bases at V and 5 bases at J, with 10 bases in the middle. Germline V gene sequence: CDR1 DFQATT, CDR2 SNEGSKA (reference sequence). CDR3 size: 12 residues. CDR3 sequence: CSASTTLYGYTF. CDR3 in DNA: TGCAGTGCTAGTACGACTTTATATGGCTACACCTTC.

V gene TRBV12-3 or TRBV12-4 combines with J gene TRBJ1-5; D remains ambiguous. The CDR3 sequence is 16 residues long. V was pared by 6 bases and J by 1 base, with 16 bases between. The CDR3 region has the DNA TGTGCCAGCAGCGATGAGTCCTTCCAAAGCAATCAGCCCCAGCATTTT. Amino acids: CASSDESFQSNQPQHF.

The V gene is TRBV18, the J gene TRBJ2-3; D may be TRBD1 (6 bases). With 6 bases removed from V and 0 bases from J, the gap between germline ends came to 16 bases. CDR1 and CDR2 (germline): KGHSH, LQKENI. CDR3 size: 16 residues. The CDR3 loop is CASSPLTGPSTDTQYF. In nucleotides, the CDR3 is TGTGCCAGCTCTCCTCTCACAGGGCCTAGCACAGATACGCAGTATTTT.

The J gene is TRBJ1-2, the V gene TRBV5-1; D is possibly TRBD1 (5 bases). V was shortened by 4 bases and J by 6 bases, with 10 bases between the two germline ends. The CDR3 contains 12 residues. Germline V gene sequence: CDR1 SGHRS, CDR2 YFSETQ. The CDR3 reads CASSRDGNGYTF. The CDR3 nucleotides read TGCGCCAGCAGCCGGGACGGGAATGGCTACACCTTC.

The CDR3 region has the DNA TGTGCCAGTAGTCGCTCGACAGGGCTATTGAACACTGAAGCTTTCTTT. Protein: CASSRSTGLLNTEAFF. The chain recombines TRBV19 with TRBJ1-1, with TRBD1 matching over 7 bases. CDR3 length: 16 residues. J gave up 0 bases and V 5 bases, and 9 bases lay outside the gene matches. Germline V gene lookup returns CDR1 LNHDA and CDR2 SQIVND (reference sequence).

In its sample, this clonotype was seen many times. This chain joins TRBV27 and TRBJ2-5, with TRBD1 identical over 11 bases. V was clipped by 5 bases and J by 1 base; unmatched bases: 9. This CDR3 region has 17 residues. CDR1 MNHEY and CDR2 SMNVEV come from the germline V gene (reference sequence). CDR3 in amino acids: CASSPWTGGILQETQYF. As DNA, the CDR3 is TGTGCCAGCAGTCCCTGGACAGGGGGCATCCTCCAAGAGACCCAGTACTTC.

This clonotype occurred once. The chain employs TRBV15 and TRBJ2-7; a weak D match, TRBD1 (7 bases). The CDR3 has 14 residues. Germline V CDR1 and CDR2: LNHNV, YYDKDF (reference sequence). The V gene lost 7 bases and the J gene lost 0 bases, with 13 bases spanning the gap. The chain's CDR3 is CATIRGAASYEQYF. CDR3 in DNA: TGTGCCACCATCAGGGGGGCCGCCTCCTACGAGCAGTACTTC.

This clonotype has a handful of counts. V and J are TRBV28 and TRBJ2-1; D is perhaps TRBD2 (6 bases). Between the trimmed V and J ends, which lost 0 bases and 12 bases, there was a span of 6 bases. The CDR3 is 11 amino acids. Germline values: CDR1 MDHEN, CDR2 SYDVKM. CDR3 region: CASSLWGGQFF. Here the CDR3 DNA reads TGTGCCAGCAGTTTATGGGGGGGGCAGTTCTTC. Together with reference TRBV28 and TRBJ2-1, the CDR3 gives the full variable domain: DVKVTQSSRYLVKRTGEKVFLECVQDMDHENMFWYRQDPGLGLRLIYFSYDVKMKEKGDIPEGYSVSREKKERFSLILESASTNQTSMYLCASSLWGGQFFGPGTRLTVL.

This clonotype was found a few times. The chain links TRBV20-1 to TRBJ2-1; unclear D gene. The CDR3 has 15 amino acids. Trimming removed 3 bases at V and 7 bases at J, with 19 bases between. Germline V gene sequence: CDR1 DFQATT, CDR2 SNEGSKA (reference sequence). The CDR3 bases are TGCAGTGCTAGTTCTCCTGGGGTACGGCATAATGAGCAGTTCTTC. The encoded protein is CSASSPGVRHNEQFF.

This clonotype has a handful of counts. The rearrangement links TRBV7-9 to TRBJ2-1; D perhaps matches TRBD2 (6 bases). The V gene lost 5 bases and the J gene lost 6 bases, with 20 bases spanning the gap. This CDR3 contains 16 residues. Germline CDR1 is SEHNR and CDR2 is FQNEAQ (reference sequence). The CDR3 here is CASSQRLGPPFNEQFF. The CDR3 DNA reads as TGTGCCAGCAGCCAACGACTAGGCCCTCCCTTCAATGAGCAGTTCTTC. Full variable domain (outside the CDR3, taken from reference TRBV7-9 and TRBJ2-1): DTGVSQNPRHKITKRGQNVTFRCDPISEHNRLYWYRQTLGQGPEFLTYFQNEAQLEKSRLLSDRFSAERPKGSFSTLEIQRTEQGDSAMYLCASSQRLGPPFNEQFFGPGTRLTVL.

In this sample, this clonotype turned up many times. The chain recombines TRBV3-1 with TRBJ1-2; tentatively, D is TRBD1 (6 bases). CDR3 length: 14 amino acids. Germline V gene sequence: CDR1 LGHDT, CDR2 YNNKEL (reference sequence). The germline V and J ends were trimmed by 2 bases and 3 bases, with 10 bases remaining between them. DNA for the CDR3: TGTGCCAGCAGCCAACCGGACAGATACTATGGCTACACCTTC. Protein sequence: CASSQPDRYYGYTF.

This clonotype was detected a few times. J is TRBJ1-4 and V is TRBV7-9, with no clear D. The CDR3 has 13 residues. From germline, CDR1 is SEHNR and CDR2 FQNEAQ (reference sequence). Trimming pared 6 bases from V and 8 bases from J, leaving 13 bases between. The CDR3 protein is CASSSGYIEKLFF. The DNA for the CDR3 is TGTGCCAGCAGTTCAGGTTATATCGAAAAACTGTTTTTT. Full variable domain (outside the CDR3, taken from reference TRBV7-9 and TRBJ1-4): DTGVSQNPRHKITKRGQNVTFRCDPISEHNRLYWYRQTLGQGPEFLTYFQNEAQLEKSRLLSDRFSAERPKGSFSTLEIQRTEQGDSAMYLCASSSGYIEKLFFGSGTQLSVL.

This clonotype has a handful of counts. The CDR3 sequence: CASSLEGLAGYNEQFF. The CDR3 region has the DNA TGTGCCAGCAGTTTAGAGGGACTAGCTGGTTACAATGAGCAGTTCTTC. J is TRBJ2-1 and V is TRBV12-3 or TRBV12-4; TRBD2 matches 9 bases. This CDR3 region has 16 residues. The V gene end was trimmed by 1 base and the J gene end by 4 bases; junction bases not matched to a gene: 5.

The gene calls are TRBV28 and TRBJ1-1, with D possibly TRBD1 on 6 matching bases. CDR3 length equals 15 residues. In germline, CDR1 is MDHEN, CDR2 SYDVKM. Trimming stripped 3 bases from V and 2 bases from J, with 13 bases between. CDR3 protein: CASSLAGTINTEAFF. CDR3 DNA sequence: TGTGCCAGCAGTTTGGCCGGGACAATCAACACTGAAGCTTTCTTT.

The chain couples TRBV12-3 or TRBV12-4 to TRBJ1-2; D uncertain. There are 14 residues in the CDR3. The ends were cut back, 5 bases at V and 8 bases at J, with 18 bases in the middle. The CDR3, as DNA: TGTGCCAGCAGTCCCCCCGGGGTACGAAAGGGCTACACCTTC. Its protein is CASSPPGVRKGYTF.

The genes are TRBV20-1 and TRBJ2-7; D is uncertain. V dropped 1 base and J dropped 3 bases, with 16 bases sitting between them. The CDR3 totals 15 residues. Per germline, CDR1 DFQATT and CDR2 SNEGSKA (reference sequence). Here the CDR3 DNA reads TGCAGTGCTAGAGGGTTGGGTGCATCTCACTACGAGCAGTACGTC. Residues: CSARGLGASHYEQYV.

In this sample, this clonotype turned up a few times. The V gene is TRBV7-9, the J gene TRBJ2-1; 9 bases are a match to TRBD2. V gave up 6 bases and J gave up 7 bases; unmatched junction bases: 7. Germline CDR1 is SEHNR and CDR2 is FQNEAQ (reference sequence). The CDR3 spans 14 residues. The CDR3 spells CASRVSGGENEQFF. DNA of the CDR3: TGTGCCAGCAGGGTTAGCGGGGGAGAGAATGAGCAGTTCTTC.

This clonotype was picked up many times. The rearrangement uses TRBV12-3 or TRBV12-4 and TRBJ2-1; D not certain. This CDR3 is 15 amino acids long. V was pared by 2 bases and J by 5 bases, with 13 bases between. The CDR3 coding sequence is TGTGCCAGCAGTTTATCCCTCCCAACCAACAATGAGCAGTTCTTC. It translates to CASSLSLPTNNEQFF.